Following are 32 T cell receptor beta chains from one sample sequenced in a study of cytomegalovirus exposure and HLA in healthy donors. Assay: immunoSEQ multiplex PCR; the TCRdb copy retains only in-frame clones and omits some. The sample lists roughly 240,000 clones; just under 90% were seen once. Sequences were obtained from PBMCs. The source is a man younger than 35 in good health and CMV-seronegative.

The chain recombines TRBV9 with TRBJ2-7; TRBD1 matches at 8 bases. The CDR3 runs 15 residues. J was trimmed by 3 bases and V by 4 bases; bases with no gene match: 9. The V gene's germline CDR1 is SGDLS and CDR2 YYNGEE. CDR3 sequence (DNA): TGTGCCAGCAGCCTCAGGACAGGGCCCGGCTACGAGCAGTACTTC. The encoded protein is CASSLRTGPGYEQYF.

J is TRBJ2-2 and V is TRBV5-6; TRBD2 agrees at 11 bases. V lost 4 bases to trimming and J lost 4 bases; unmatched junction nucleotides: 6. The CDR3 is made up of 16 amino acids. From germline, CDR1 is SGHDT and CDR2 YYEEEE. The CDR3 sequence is CASSAWTSGPTGELFF. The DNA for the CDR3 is TGTGCCAGCAGCGCCTGGACTAGCGGGCCCACCGGGGAGCTGTTTTTT.

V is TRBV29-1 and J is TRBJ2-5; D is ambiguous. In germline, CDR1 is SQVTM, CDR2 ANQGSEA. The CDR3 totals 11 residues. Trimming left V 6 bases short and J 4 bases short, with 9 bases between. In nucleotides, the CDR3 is TGCAGCGTGCGGATTGGAGAGACCCAGTACTTC. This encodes CSVRIGETQYF. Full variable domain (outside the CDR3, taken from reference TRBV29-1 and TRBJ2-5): SAVISQKPSRDICQRGTSLTIQCQVDSQVTMMFWYRQQPGQSLTLIATANQGSEATYESGFVIDKFPISRPNLTFSTLTVSNMSPEDSSIYLCSVRIGETQYFGPGTRLLVL.

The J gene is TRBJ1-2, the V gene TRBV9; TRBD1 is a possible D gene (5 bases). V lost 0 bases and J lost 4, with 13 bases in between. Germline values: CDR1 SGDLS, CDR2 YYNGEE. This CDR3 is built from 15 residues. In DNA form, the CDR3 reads TGTGCCAGCAGCGTAGAGGAGGGGCCCTCCTATGGCTACACCTTC. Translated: CASSVEEGPSYGYTF.

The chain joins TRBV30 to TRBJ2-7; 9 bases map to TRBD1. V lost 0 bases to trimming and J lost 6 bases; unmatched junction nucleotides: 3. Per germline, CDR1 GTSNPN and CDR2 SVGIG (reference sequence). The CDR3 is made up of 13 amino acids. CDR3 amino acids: CAWSVGTGLEQYF. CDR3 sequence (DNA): TGTGCCTGGAGTGTAGGGACAGGGCTCGAGCAGTACTTC.

CDR3: CSAPVNEQFF. In DNA, the CDR3 is TGCAGTGCCCCGGTCAATGAGCAGTTCTTC. The rearrangement joins TRBV20-1 to TRBJ2-1; D not certain. V dropped 6 bases and J dropped 6 bases, with 6 bases sitting between them. In germline, CDR1 is DFQATT, CDR2 SNEGSKA (reference sequence). The CDR3 sequence is 10 residues long.

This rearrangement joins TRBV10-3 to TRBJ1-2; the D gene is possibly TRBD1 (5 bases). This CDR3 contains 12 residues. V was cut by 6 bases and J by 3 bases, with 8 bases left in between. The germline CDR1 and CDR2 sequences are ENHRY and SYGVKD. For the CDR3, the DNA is TGTGCCATCAGCGACAGCCACTATGGCTACACCTTC. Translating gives CAISDSHYGYTF.

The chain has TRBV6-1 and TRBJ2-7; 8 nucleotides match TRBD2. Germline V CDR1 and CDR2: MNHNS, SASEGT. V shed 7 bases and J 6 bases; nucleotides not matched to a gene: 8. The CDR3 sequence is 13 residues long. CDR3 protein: CASTEREPAEQYF. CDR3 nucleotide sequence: TGTGCCAGCACCGAGCGGGAGCCGGCCGAGCAGTACTTC.

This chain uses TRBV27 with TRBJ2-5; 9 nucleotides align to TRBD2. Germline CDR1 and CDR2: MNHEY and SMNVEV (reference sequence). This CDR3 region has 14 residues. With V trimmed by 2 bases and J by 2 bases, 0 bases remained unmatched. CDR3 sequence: CASSLAGGQETQYF. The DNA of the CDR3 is TGTGCCAGCAGTTTAGCGGGGGGGCAAGAGACCCAGTACTTC.

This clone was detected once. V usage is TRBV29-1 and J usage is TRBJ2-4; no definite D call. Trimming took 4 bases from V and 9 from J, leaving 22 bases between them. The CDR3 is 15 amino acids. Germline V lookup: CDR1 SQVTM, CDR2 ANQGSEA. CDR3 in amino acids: CSVAPMSGADSIQYF. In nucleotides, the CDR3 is TGCAGCGTTGCTCCGATGTCAGGCGCCGATAGCATTCAGTACTTC.

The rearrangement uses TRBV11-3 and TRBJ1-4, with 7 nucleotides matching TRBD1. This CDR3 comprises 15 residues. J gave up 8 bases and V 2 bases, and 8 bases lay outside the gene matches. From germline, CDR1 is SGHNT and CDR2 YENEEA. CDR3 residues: CASSLKQGLGEKLFF. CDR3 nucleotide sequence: TGTGCCAGCAGCTTAAAACAGGGGCTCGGGGAAAAACTGTTTTTT. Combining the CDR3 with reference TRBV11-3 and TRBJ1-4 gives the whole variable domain EAGVVQSPRYKIIEKKQPVAFWCNPISGHNTLYWYLQNLGQGPELLIRYENEEAVDDSQLPKDRFSAERLKGVDSTLKIQPAELGDSAVYLCASSLKQGLGEKLFFGSGTQLSVL.

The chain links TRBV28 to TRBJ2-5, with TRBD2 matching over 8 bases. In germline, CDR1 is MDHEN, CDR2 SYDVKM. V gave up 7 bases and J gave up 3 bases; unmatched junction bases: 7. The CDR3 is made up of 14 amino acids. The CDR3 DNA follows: TGTGCCAGCAACGTTGCGGGGGGTGAAGAGACCCAGTACTTC. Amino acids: CASNVAGGEETQYF.

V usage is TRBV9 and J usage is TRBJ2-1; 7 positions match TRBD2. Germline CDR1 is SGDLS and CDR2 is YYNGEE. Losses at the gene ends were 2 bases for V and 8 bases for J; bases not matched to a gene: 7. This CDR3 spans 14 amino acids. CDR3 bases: TGTGCCAGCAGCGTGTCAGCGGCGGGAGATGAGCAGTTCTTC. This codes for CASSVSAAGDEQFF.

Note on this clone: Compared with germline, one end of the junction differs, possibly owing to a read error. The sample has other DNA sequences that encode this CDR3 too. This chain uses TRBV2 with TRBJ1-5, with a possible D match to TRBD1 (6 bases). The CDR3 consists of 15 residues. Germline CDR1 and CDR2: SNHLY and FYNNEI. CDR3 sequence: CASKGQSGGNQPQHF. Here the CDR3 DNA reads TGTGCCAGCAAAGGGCAGAGCGGGGGCAATCAACCCCAGCATTTT.

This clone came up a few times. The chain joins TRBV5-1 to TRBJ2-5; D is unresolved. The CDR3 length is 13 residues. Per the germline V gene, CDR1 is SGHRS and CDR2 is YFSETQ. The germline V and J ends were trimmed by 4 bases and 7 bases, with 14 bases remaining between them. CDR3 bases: TGCGCCAGCAGCGTCGGGTCCGACTGGACCCAGTACTTC. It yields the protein CASSVGSDWTQYF.

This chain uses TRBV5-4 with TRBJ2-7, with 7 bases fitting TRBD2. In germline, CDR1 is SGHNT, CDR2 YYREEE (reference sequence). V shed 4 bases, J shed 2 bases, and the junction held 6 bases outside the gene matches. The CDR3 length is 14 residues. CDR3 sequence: CASSIQGLTYEQYF. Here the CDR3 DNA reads TGTGCCAGCAGCATCCAGGGACTAACCTACGAGCAGTACTTC.

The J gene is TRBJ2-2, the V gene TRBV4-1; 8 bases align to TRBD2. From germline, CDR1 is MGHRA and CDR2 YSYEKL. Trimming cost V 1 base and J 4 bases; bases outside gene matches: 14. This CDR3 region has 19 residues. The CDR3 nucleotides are TGCGCCAGCAGCCAAGCCGGGAGGGGGGGGGCGCACCTCACCGGGGAGCTGTTTTTT. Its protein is CASSQAGRGGAHLTGELFF.

The CDR3 here is CASSPNEGQTQYF. The CDR3 DNA is TGTGCCAGCAGCCCGAACGAGGGCCAGACCCAGTACTTC. This sequence joins TRBV7-2 and TRBJ2-5; D might be TRBD2 (5 bases). Germline-derived CDR1 and CDR2 are SGHTA and FQGNSA. V lost 5 bases, J lost 6 bases, and 13 bases lay in between. The CDR3 is made up of 13 amino acids.

The CDR3 loop is CASSSDRALVRFF. Written as DNA, the CDR3 is TGTGCCAGCAGCTCGGACAGGGCCTTGGTCCGGTTCTTC. The V gene is TRBV5-6, the J gene TRBJ2-1; 8 bases fit TRBD1. The germline CDR1 and CDR2 sequences are SGHDT and YYEEEE. CDR3 length: 13 residues. Germline trimming cut 3 bases from V and 15 bases from J; bases unmatched to any gene: 11.

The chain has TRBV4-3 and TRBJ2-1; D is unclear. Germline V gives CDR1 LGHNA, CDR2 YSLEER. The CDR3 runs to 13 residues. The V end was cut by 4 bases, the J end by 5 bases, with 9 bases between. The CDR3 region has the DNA TGCGCCAGCAGCCGAGCGTCTAACAATGAGCAGTTCTTC. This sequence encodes CASSRASNNEQFF.

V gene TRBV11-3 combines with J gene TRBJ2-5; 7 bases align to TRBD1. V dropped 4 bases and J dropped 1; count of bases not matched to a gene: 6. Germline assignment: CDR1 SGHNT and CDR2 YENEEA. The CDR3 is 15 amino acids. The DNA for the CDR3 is TGTGCCAGCAGCTCTTACCGGGACAGCCAAGAGACCCAGTACTTC. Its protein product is CASSSYRDSQETQYF. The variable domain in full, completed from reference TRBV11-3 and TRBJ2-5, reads EAGVVQSPRYKIIEKKQPVAFWCNPISGHNTLYWYLQNLGQGPELLIRYENEEAVDDSQLPKDRFSAERLKGVDSTLKIQPAELGDSAVYLCASSSYRDSQETQYFGPGTRLLVL.

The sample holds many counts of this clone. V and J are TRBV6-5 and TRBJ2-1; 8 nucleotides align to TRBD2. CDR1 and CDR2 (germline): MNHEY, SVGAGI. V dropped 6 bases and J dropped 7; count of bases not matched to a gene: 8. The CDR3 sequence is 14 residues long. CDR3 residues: CASRSVGGENEQFF. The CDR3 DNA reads TGTGCCAGCAGATCCGTCGGGGGGGAGAATGAGCAGTTCTTC.

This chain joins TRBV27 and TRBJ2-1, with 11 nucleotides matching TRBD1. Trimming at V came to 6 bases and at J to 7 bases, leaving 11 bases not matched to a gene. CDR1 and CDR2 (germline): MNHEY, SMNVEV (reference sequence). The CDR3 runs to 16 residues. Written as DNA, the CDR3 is TGTGCCAGCAGCCACCTCGGACAGGGGGCTCTGAATGAGCAGTTCTTC. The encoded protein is CASSHLGQGALNEQFF.

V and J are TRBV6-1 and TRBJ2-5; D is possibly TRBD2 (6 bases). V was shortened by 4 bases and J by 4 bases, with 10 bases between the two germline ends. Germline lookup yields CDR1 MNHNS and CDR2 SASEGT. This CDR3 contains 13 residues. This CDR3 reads CASSGDGGETQYF. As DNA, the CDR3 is TGTGCCAGCAGTGGAGACGGGGGAGAGACCCAGTACTTC.

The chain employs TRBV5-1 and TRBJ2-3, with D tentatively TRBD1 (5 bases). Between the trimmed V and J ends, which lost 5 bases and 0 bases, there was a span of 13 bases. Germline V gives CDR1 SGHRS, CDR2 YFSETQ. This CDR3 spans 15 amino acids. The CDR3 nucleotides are TGCGCCAGCAGACAAGGGGATCCCAGCACAGATACGCAGTATTTT. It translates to CASRQGDPSTDTQYF.

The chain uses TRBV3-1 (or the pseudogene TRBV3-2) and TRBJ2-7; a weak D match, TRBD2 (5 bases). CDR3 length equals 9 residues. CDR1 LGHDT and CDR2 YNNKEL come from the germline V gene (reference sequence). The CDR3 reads CKRATRQYF. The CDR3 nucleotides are TGTAAGAGGGCCACCCGACAGTACTTC.

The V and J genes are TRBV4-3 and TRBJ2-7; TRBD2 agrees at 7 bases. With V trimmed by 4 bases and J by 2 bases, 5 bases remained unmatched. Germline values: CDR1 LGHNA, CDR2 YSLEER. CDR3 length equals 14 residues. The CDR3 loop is CASSPSGGTYEQYF. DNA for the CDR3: TGCGCCAGCAGCCCTAGCGGAGGGACCTACGAGCAGTACTTC.

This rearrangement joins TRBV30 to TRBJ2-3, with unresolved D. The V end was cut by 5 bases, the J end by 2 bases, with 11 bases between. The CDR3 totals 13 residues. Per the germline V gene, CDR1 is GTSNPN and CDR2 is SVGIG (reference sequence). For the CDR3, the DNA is TGTGCCTGGGGAACTACCGACACAGATACGCAGTATTTT. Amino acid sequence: CAWGTTDTDTQYF.

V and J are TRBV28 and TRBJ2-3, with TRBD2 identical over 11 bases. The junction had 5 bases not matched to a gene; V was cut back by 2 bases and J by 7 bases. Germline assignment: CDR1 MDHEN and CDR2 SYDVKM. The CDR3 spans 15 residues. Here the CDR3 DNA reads TGTGCCAGCAGTTTAATGAGACTAGCGGGATATACGCAGTATTTT. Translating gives CASSLMRLAGYTQYF.

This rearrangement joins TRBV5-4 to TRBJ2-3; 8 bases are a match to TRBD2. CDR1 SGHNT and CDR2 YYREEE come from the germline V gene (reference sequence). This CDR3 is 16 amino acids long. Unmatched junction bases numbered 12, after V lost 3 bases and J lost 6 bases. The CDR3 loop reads CASSSAPGLGFDTQYF. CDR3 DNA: TGTGCCAGCAGCTCAGCTCCGGGACTAGGGTTTGATACGCAGTATTTT.

This CDR3 reads CASSPTRTGDYEQYF. CDR3 in DNA: TGTGCCAGCAGCCCAACGCGGACAGGGGACTACGAGCAGTACTTC. The V call is TRBV7-2, the J call TRBJ2-7; the match to TRBD1 covers 9 bases. The CDR3 runs 15 residues. Trimming cost V 5 bases and J 3 bases; bases outside gene matches: 8. CDR1 and CDR2 from the germline V gene are SGHTA and FQGNSA.

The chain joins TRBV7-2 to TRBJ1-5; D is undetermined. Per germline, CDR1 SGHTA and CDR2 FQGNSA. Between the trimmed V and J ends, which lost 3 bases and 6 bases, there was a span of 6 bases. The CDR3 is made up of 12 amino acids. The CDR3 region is CASSFNGQPQHF. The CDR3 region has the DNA TGTGCCAGCAGCTTCAACGGTCAGCCCCAGCATTTT.